This TCR beta chain was profiled in a study of cytotoxic CD8 clonotypes in ibrutinib-treated CLL. Concerning this clone: Its target is unknown.

Study-level findings and limits: Clonality went higher at ibrutinib response and then dropped back toward baseline at progression.

The data were produced by immunoSEQ multiplex PCR, yet TCRdb's version contains in-frame clones alone and is incomplete. The sample lists 250,000 to 350,000 clones, 65% to 85% occurring once. The CDR3 runs 18 residues. V was clipped by 0 bases and J by 2 bases; unmatched bases: 8. The germline V gene has CDR1 SGHRS and CDR2 YFSETQ. The J gene is TRBJ2-3, the V gene TRBV5-1, with 11 bases matching TRBD2. The input for sequencing was PBMCs, taken at disease progression, from a patient treated with ibrutinib. The receptor was derived from a human donor with chronic lymphocytic leukemia. DNA for the CDR3: TGCGCCAGCAGCTTGGCTACTAGCGGGAGTGCTACCACAGATACGCAGTATTTT. Translation: CASSLATSGSATTDTQYF.